Below are 5 T cell receptor beta chains sequenced from a single sample in a study of blood T cell repertoires in COVID-19. Sequencing used immunoSEQ multiplex PCR; TCRdb keeps in-frame clones, though not all of them. The sample includes a few hundred thousand clones, about 86% of them seen just once. Sequencing was performed on peripheral blood. The receptors were gathered from a woman between 50 and 59 years old with acute or convalescent COVID-19.

In DNA, the CDR3 is TGCGCCAGCAGCTCTTCGGGGACAGTCCCTGATGAAGCTTTCTTT. The encoded protein is CASSSSGTVPDEAFF. V and J are TRBV5-1 and TRBJ1-1; 7 nucleotides align to TRBD1. CDR1 and CDR2 (germline): SGHRS, YFSETQ. This CDR3 has 15 residues. Unmatched junction bases numbered 12, after V lost 3 bases and J lost 7 bases.

CDR3 in amino acids: CASSRIGQASSGNTIYF. In nucleotides, the CDR3 is TGTGCCAGTAGTCGAATTGGACAGGCCAGCTCTGGAAACACCATATATTTT. The genes are TRBV19 and TRBJ1-3; 7 nucleotides align to TRBD1. CDR3 length: 17 amino acids. J lost 0 bases, V lost 5 bases, and 10 bases had no gene match. The germline V gene encodes CDR1 LNHDA and CDR2 SQIVND (reference sequence).

V and J are TRBV24-1 and TRBJ1-3, with D unresolved. The CDR3 is 12 amino acids. The germline V gene has CDR1 KGHDR and CDR2 SFDVKD. Trimming shortened V by 1 base and J by 10 bases, and 7 bases separated the two germline ends. CDR3 region: CATSDLGRTIYF. In DNA, the CDR3 is TGTGCCACCAGTGATTTAGGGAGGACCATATATTTT.

The chain combines TRBV9 with TRBJ1-2; TRBD1 aligns across 7 bases. The CDR3 spans 14 residues. Trimming cost V 4 bases and J 4 bases; bases outside gene matches: 7. The germline gives CDR1 SGDLS, CDR2 YYNGEE. The CDR3 DNA reads TGTGCCAGCAGCTCCAGACAGGGAGTCTATGGCTACACCTTC. Translation: CASSSRQGVYGYTF.

V gene TRBV5-1 combines with J gene TRBJ2-2, with 10 bases that match TRBD2. Germline CDR1 and CDR2: SGHRS and YFSETQ. The CDR3 length is 15 residues. Trimming took 5 bases from V and 0 from J; bases not matched to a gene: 1. The CDR3 protein is CASRGLAANTGELFF. CDR3 DNA sequence: TGCGCCAGCAGAGGACTAGCGGCGAACACCGGGGAGCTGTTTTTT.